The TCR beta chain described here comes from a study of cytomegalovirus exposure and HLA in healthy donors. This clone appeared a single time. The CDR3 has 15 residues. V lost 0 bases to trimming and J lost 0 bases, with 8 bases between them. Germline lookup yields CDR1 LGHNA and CDR2 YSLEER. Amplification used 60 Vbeta primers and 13 Jbeta primers. TCRdb's table, derived via immunoSEQ multiplex PCR, lists solely in-frame clones and lacks some. The data contain around 120,000 clones, approximately 80% of them singletons. Sequenced: PBMCs. The genes are TRBV4-3 and TRBJ1-2; D remains unclear. The origin of this receptor is a woman in her forties in good health and CMV-seronegative. The CDR3 nucleotides read TGCGCCAGCAGCCAAGATTTACGAGCTAACTATGGCTACACCTTC. Translation gives CASSQDLRANYGYTF.